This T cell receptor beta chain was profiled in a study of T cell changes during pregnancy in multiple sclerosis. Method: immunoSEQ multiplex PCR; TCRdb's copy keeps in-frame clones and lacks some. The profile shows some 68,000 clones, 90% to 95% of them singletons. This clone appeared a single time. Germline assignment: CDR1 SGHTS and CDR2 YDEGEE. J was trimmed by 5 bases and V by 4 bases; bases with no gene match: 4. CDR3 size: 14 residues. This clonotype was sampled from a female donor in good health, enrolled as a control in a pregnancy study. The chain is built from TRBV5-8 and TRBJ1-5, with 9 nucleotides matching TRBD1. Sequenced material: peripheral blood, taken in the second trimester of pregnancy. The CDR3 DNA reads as TGTGCCAGCAGCCTGGGACAGGGCGATCAGCCCCAGCATTTT. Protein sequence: CASSLGQGDQPQHF.